These 14 T cell receptor beta chains were sequenced from one sample in a study of shared clonotypes between healthy human individuals. Assay: immunoSEQ multiplex PCR; the TCRdb copy retains only in-frame clones and omits some. This sample has some 1,100,000 clones; approximately 80% occur once, and the top ten carry under 0.6%. The sample taken for sequencing was memory CD4+ T cells from PBMCs. As to subset: CD45RA-negative fraction. The receptor source for this set is a man between 18 and 35 years old in good health. Some clones in this sample may be carry-over from other donors' samples.

About this clone: Additional DNA sequences in this sample encode the identical CDR3. The V call is TRBV2, the J call TRBJ1-5; D is uncertain. V was clipped by 3 bases and J by 4 bases, with 7 bases between them. This CDR3 contains 13 residues. Germline V gene lookup returns CDR1 SNHLY and CDR2 FYNNEI. This chain's CDR3 is CASSDRGNQPQHF. The CDR3 coding sequence is TGTGCCAGCAGTGATCGGGGTAATCAGCCCCAGCATTTT.

This rearrangement joins TRBV12-5 to TRBJ2-5, with 10 positions matching TRBD2. The V and J ends lost 7 bases and 5 bases, in that order; junction bases with no gene match: 4. The CDR3 loop spans 13 amino acids. Germline V gene lookup returns CDR1 LGHNT and CDR2 FRNRAP. CDR3 sequence (DNA): TGTGCTAGTGCCCCTAGCGGGAGCGAGACCCAGTACTTC. Translating it yields CASAPSGSETQYF.

The genes are TRBV6-5 and TRBJ1-2; the match to TRBD1 covers 9 bases. J gave up 4 bases and V 2 bases, and 8 bases lay outside the gene matches. The CDR3 has 16 residues. Germline-derived CDR1 and CDR2 are MNHEY and SVGAGI. Here the CDR3 reads CASSYAQGAPSYGYTF. In DNA, the CDR3 is TGTGCCAGCAGTTACGCACAGGGGGCGCCCAGCTATGGCTACACCTTC.

The chain links TRBV18 to TRBJ2-5, with 11 bases fitting TRBD2. CDR1 KGHSH and CDR2 LQKENI come from the germline V gene. Trimming cost V 6 bases and J 4 bases; bases outside gene matches: 10. CDR3 size: 16 residues. CDR3 amino acids: CASSPQRLAGTETQYF. The CDR3 DNA sequence: TGTGCCAGCTCTCCTCAGAGACTAGCGGGAACAGAGACCCAGTACTTC.

V is TRBV10-1 and J is TRBJ2-1, with D perhaps TRBD2 (6 bases). Looked up from germline, CDR1 is WNHNN and CDR2 is SYGVQD (reference sequence). The germline V and J ends were trimmed by 4 bases and 5 bases, with 12 bases remaining between them. The CDR3 spans 14 residues. Here the CDR3 reads CASSGWRANNEQFF. CDR3 bases: TGCGCCAGCAGTGGTTGGAGGGCAAACAATGAGCAGTTCTTC.

The chain has TRBV7-3 and TRBJ2-7; D might be TRBD2 (6 bases). The CDR3 sequence is 14 residues long. V was trimmed by 4 bases and J by 2 bases, leaving 12 bases between them. Per germline, CDR1 SGHTA and CDR2 FQGTGA. The CDR3 sequence: CASSSGVSTYEQYF. CDR3 nucleotides: TGTGCCAGCAGCTCGGGGGTCAGTACCTACGAGCAGTACTTC.

The chain is built from TRBV20-1 and TRBJ2-5, with unresolved D. The V and J ends lost 6 bases and 5 bases respectively, with 10 bases between them. The CDR3 has 11 amino acids. CDR1 and CDR2 (germline): DFQATT, SNEGSKA (reference sequence). The CDR3 nucleotides read TGCAGTGCACTAAGAACGGAGACCCAGTACTTC. Its translation is CSALRTETQYF.

This sequence joins TRBV2 and TRBJ2-7; 9 bases agree with TRBD2. The CDR3 contains 14 residues. Trimming took 8 bases from V and 2 from J; bases not matched to a gene: 7. Germline V gives CDR1 SNHLY, CDR2 FYNNEI. This chain's CDR3 is CASRQAGGTYEQYF. CDR3 DNA: TGTGCCAGCCGGCAGGCGGGAGGGACCTACGAGCAGTACTTC.

The CDR3 DNA reads TGTGCCAGCAGCGTATCTTCAGGGGAGAAGAAAGAGACCCAGTACTTC. Encoded protein: CASSVSSGEKKETQYF. The rearrangement joins TRBV9 to TRBJ2-5; perhaps TRBD1 as D (6 bases). V shed 1 base and J shed 3 bases, with 16 bases lying between them. CDR1 is SGDLS and CDR2 is YYNGEE in the germline V gene. The CDR3 covers 16 residues.

The chain couples TRBV19 to TRBJ2-4, with TRBD2 identical over 10 bases. Trimming took 4 bases from V and 0 from J; bases not matched to a gene: 12. Germline V gene data show CDR1 as LNHDA and CDR2 as SQIVND (reference sequence). CDR3 size: 19 residues. The DNA of the CDR3 is TGTGCCAGTAGTAGGGGACTAGCGCGATCCCATTTAGCCAAAAACATTCAGTACTTC. Amino acid sequence: CASSRGLARSHLAKNIQYF. Based on the CDR3 plus reference TRBV19 and TRBJ2-4, the full variable domain is DGGITQSPKYLFRKEGQNVTLSCEQNLNHDAMYWYRQDPGQGLRLIYYSQIVNDFQKGDIAEGYSVSREKKESFPLTVTSAQKNPTAFYLCASSRGLARSHLAKNIQYFGAGTRLSVL.

This clone has only a few counts. The chain employs TRBV7-9 and TRBJ1-1; no clear D gene. CDR3 length equals 11 residues. Germline CDR1 SEHNR, CDR2 FQNEAQ (reference sequence). V was pared by 6 bases and J by 4 bases, with 6 bases between. The chain's CDR3 is CASRWLTEAFF. CDR3 sequence (DNA): TGTGCCAGCAGATGGCTCACTGAAGCTTTCTTT.

The chain couples TRBV28 to TRBJ2-1, with 12 bases aligning to TRBD2. The CDR3 runs to 16 residues. Germline V gene lookup returns CDR1 MDHEN and CDR2 SYDVKM. V trimming: 3 bases; J trimming: 9 bases; junction bases outside the gene matches: 9. In nucleotides, the CDR3 is TGTGCCAGCAGTTTCCCCCTAGCGGGAGGGAAGGTTGAGCAGTTCTTC. Residues: CASSFPLAGGKVEQFF.

The sample holds a few counts of this clone. The V gene is TRBV5-1, the J gene TRBJ1-1; D may be TRBD1 (5 bases). The CDR3 loop spans 14 amino acids. Germline V CDR1 and CDR2: SGHRS, YFSETQ. With 0 bases removed from V and 5 bases from J, the gap between germline ends came to 11 bases. The CDR3, as DNA: TGCGCCAGCAGCTTGGCCGGGGGTACGACTGAAGCTTTCTTT. It specifies CASSLAGGTTEAFF.

The V gene is TRBV19, the J gene TRBJ1-5; no definite D call. This CDR3 is 16 amino acids long. Germline V gene data show CDR1 as LNHDA and CDR2 as SQIVND (reference sequence). Trimming left V 6 bases short and J 3 bases short, with 18 bases between. The CDR3, as DNA: TGTGCCAGTAGGGCGTCGGCGGCGGGTCCCAATCAGCCCCAGCATTTT. Residues: CASRASAAGPNQPQHF.